In this sample, the clone carrying this T cell receptor (beta chain) turned up once. Its antigen is not identified. The entry originates in a study of T cell responses to AZD1222 COVID-19 vaccine. Study observations and caveats: Baseline seropositivity occurred in only a handful of AZD1222 recipients.

CDR3 length equals 14 residues. Germline lookup yields CDR1 SGHRS and CDR2 YFSETQ. The V gene lost 4 bases and the J gene lost 5 bases, with 15 bases spanning the gap. The method was immunoSEQ multiplex PCR; TCRdb's version includes in-frame clones alone and lacks a portion of them. This sample has some 120,000 clones, with about 94% found just once. Sample: peripheral blood, taken on day 0 of AZD1222 vaccination. This TCR was sampled from an adult in good health. The chain carries TRBV5-1 and TRBJ1-1; tentative D call: TRBD1 (5 bases). The CDR3 nucleotides are TGCGCCAGCAGCATCCGGACCGGGGGAACTGAAGCTTTCTTT. Protein sequence: CASSIRTGGTEAFF.